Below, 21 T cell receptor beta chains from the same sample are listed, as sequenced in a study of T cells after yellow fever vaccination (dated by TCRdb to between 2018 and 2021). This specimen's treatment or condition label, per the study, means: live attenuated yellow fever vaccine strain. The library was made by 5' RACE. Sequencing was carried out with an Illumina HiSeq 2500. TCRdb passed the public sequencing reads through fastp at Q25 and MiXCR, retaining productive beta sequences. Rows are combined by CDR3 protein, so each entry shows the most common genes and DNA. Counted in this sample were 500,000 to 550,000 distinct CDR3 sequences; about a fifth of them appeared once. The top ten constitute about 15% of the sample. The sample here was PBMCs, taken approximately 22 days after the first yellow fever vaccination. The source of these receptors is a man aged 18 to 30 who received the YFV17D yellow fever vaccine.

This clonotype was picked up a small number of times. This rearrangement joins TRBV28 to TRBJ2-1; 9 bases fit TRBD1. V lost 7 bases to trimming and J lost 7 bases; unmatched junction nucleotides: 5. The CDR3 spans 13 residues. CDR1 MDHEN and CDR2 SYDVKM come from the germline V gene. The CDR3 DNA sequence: TGTGCCAGCAACTACAGGGGGCGAAATGAGCAGTTCTTC. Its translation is CASNYRGRNEQFF.

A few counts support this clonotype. Here the CDR3 reads CAITPEGVTQYF. In DNA form, the CDR3 reads TGTGCCATCACCCCGGAGGGTGTAACGCAGTATTTT. The chain recombines TRBV10-3 with TRBJ2-3, with D tentatively TRBD2 (6 bases). There are 12 residues in the CDR3. Germline V CDR1 and CDR2: ENHRY, SYGVKD. Trimming took 7 bases from V and 9 from J, leaving 14 bases between them.

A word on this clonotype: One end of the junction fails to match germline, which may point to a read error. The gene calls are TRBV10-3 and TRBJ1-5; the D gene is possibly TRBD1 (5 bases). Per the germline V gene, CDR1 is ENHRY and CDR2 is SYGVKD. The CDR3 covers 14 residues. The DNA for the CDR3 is TGTGCCACACATAATCAGGGCGGGAATCAACCCCAGCATTTT. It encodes CATHNQGGNQPQHF.

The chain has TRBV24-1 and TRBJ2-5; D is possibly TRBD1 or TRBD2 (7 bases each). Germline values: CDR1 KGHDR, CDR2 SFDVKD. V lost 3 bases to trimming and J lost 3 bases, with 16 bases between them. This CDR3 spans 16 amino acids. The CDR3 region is CATSDARQGGEETQYF. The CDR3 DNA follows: TGTGCCACCAGTGATGCTCGACAGGGAGGGGAAGAGACCCAGTACTTC.

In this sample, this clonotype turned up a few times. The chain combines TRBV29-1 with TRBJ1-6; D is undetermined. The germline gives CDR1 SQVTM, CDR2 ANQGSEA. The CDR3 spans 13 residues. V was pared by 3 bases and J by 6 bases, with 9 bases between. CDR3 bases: TGCAGCGTTGAGGAGACATCTAATTCACCCCTCCACTTT. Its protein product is CSVEETSNSPLHF.

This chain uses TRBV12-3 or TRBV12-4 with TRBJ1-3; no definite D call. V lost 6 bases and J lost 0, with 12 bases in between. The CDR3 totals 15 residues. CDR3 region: CASRKEFSSGNTIYF. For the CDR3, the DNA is TGTGCCAGCAGAAAGGAATTCAGCTCTGGAAACACCATATATTTT.

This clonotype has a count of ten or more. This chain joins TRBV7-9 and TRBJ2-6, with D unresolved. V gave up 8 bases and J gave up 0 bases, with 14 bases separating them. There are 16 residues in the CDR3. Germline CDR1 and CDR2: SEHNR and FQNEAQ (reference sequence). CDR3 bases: TGTGCCAGCGGTAATCTGGGATCCTCTGGGGCCAACGTCCTGACTTTC. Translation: CASGNLGSSGANVLTF. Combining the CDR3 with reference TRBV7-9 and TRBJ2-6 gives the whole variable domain DTGVSQNPRHKITKRGQNVTFRCDPISEHNRLYWYRQTLGQGPEFLTYFQNEAQLEKSRLLSDRFSAERPKGSFSTLEIQRTEQGDSAMYLCASGNLGSSGANVLTFGAGSRLTVL.

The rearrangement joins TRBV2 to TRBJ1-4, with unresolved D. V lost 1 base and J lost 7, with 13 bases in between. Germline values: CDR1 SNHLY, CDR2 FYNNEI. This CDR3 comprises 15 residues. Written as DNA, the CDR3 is TGTGCCAGCAGTGAAGTGTTAGGGTACGGTGAAAAACTGTTTTTT. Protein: CASSEVLGYGEKLFF.

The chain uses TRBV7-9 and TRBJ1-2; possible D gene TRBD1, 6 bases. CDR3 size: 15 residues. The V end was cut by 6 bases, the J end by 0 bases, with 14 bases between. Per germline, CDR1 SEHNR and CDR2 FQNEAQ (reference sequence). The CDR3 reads CASSRQDRPNYGYTF. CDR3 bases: TGTGCCAGCAGTAGACAGGACAGACCTAACTATGGCTACACCTTC.

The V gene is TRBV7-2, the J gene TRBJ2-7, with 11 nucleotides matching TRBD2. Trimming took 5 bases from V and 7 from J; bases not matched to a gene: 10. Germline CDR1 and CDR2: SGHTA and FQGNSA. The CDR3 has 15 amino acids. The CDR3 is CASSLLSGGDKEQYF. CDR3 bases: TGTGCCAGCAGCCTACTTAGCGGGGGGGATAAAGAGCAGTACTTC.

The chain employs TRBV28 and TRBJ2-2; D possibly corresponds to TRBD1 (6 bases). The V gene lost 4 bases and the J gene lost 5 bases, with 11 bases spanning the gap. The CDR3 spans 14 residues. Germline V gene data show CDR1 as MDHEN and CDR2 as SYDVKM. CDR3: CASSYFQGTGELFF. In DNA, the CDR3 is TGTGCCAGCAGTTACTTCCAGGGGACCGGGGAGCTGTTTTTT.

The CDR3 DNA sequence: TGTGCCAGCAGCGGAGGAAGGGCTGTCTACGAGACCCAGTACTTC. Amino acid sequence: CASSGGRAVYETQYF. The genes are TRBV5-8 and TRBJ2-5; D perhaps matches TRBD2 (5 bases). The CDR3 extends over 15 amino acids. V was pared by 4 bases and J by 5 bases, with 18 bases between. The V gene's germline CDR1 is SGHTS and CDR2 YDEGEE.

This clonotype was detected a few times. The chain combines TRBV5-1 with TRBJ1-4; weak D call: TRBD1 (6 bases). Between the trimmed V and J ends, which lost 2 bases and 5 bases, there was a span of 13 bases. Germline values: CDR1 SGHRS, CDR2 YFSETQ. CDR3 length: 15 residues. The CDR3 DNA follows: TGCGCCAGCAGCTTCCTACAGGGCGACAATGAAAAACTGTTTTTT. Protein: CASSFLQGDNEKLFF.

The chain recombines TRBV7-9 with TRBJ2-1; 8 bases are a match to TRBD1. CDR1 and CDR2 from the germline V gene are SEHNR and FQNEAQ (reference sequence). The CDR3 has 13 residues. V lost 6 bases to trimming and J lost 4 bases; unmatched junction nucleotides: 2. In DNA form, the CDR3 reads TGTGCCAGCAGGGGGACAGGATACAATGAGCAGTTCTTC. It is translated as CASRGTGYNEQFF.

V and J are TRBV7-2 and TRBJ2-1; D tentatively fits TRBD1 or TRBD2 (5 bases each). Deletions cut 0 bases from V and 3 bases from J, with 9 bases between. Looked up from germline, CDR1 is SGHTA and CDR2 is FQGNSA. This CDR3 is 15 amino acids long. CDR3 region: CASSLASGRYNEQFF. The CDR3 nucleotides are TGTGCCAGCAGCTTAGCCTCGGGACGCTACAATGAGCAGTTCTTC. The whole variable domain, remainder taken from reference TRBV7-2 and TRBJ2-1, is GAGVSQSPSNKVTEKGKDVELRCDPISGHTALYWYRQSLGQGLEFLIYFQGNSAPDKSGLPSDRFSAERTGGSVSTLTIQRTQQEDSAVYLCASSLASGRYNEQFFGPGTRLTVL.

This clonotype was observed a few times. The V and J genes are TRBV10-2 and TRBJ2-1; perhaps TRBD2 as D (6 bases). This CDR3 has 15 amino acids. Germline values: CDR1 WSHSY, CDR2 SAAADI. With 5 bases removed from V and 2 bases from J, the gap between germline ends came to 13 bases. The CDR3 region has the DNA TGCGCCAGCAGTTTGGGACTTACTACCTACAATGAGCAGTTCTTC. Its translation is CASSLGLTTYNEQFF.

The CDR3 nucleotides read TGTGCCAGCAGCCCCATATTAGCCAAAAACATTCAGTACTTC. Amino acids: CASSPILAKNIQYF. The chain joins TRBV12-3 or TRBV12-4 to TRBJ2-4, with D uncertain. V lost 6 bases and J lost 0, with 9 bases in between. The CDR3 contains 14 residues.

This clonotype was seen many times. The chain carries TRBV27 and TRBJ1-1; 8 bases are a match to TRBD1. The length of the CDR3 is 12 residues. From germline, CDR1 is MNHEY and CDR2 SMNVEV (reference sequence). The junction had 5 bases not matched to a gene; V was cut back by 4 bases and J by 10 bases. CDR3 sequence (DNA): TGTGCCAGCAGTTCTTACAGGGGGGGAGCTTTCTTT. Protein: CASSSYRGGAFF.

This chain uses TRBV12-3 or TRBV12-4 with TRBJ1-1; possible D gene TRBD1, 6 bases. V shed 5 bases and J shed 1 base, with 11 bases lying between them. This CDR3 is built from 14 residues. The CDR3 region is CASSVGHWNTEAFF. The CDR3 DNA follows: TGTGCCAGCAGTGTGGGACACTGGAACACTGAAGCTTTCTTT.

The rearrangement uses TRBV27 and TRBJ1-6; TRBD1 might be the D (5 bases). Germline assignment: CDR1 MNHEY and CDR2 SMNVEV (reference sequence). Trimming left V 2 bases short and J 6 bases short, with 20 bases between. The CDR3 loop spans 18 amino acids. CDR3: CASSLRGNYYMGNSPLHF. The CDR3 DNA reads TGTGCCAGCAGTTTAAGGGGCAACTACTATATGGGTAATTCACCCCTCCACTTT.

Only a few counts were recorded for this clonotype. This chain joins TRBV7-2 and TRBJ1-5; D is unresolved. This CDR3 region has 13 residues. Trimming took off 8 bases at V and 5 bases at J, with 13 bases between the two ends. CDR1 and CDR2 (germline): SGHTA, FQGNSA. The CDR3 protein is CASAPIWDQPQHF. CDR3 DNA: TGTGCCAGCGCCCCCATTTGGGATCAGCCCCAGCATTTT.